This is a list of T cell receptor beta chains from one sample in a study of cytomegalovirus exposure and HLA in healthy donors. The data were produced by immunoSEQ multiplex PCR, yet TCRdb's version contains in-frame clones alone and is incomplete. Of 150,000 to 200,000 clones in the sample, 70% to 90% were seen once. The sequenced material came from PBMCs. The receptors originated from a girl aged 5 to 17 in good health and CMV-seropositive. Each CDR3 is given with its conserved first and last residue. A D gene is named only where the DNA matches it firmly. Not all rows give a size; the values are once, few, many and, for expanded clones, a class.

>.|TRBV7-9|13|.|TRBJ2-1
TGTGCCAGCAGCTTACAGGGCTCCAATGAGCAGTTCTTC
CASSLQGSNEQFF
>.|TRBV16|18|.|TRBJ1-2
TGTGCCAGCAGCCAAGGGACCGACCGCAGGGGCGGGAACTATGGCTACACCTTC
CASSQGTDRRGGNYGYTF
>few|TRBV13|15|TRBD2|TRBJ2-3
TGTGCCAGCAGCTTCGGGACTAGTTGGGCAGATACGCAGTATTTT
CASSFGTSWADTQYF
>.|TRBV6-4|15|TRBD1|TRBJ1-2
TGTGCCAGCAGGAAAGACAGGGGGGGTAACTATGGCTACACCTTC
CASRKDRGGNYGYTF
>.|TRBV19|16|.|TRBJ2-3
TGTGCCAGTACTGACAGTGTCAGTGCTAGCACAGATACGCAGTATTTT
CASTDSVSASTDTQYF
>.|TRBV27|16|TRBD2|TRBJ2-7
TGTGCCAGCAGTTCCCTACTAGCGGGGGGCGAGTACGAGCAGTACTTC
CASSSLLAGGEYEQYF
>.|TRBV7-9|14|.|TRBJ2-7
TGTGCCAGCAGCTTAGGAACACCGGGCTACGAGCAGTACTTC
CASSLGTPGYEQYF
>.|TRBV5-1|17|.|TRBJ2-3
TGCGCCAGCAGCTCCGGACGGACCCAGGGTTCGCAAAATACGCAGTATTTT
CASSSGRTQGSQNTQYF
>.|TRBV5-1|17|TRBD1|TRBJ1-6
TGCGCCAGCAGCTTGGCCGGGTTGGACAGGGTGCGTTCACCCCTCCACTTT
CASSLAGLDRVRSPLHF
>few|TRBV2|14|.|TRBJ1-5
TGTGCCAGCCGTGGACAGCATAGCAATCAGCCCCAGCATTTT
CASRGQHSNQPQHF
>once|TRBV5-6|17|.|TRBJ2-7
TGTGCCAGCAGCCGGGTGTCATGGCCACCCCTAAACTACGAGCAGTACTTC
CASSRVSWPPLNYEQYF
>.|TRBV5-1|14|.|TRBJ1-3
TGCGCCAGCAGACCGGGAGCCTCTGGAAACACCATATATTTT
CASRPGASGNTIYF
>.|TRBV7-9|15|.|TRBJ1-4
TGTGCCAGCAGCTTAACCGAGGGAGGGGATGAAAAACTGTTTTTT
CASSLTEGGDEKLFF
>.|TRBV6-4|16|TRBD1|TRBJ2-1
TGTGCCAGCAGTGTGGGACAGGGGGCCGACTACAATGAGCAGTTCTTC
CASSVGQGADYNEQFF
>.|TRBV18|15|TRBD1|TRBJ1-2
TGTGCCAGCTCACCGAGACAGGGAACTAACTATGGCTACACCTTC
CASSPRQGTNYGYTF
>once|TRBV4-1|14|TRBD1|TRBJ2-7
TGCGCCAGCAGCCATCCCCGGACAGGGGGTGAGCAGTACTTC
CASSHPRTGGEQYF
>.|TRBV5-5|16|TRBD1|TRBJ1-5
TGTGCCAGCAGAAGGACAGGGGGCGAGGGCAATCAGCCCCAGCATTTT
CASRRTGGEGNQPQHF
>.|TRBV25-1|14|TRBD1|TRBJ1-3
TGTGCCAGCAGAAGGGGACAGGGGGCGAACACCATATATTTT
CASRRGQGANTIYF
>.|TRBV27|15|.|TRBJ2-3
TGTGCCAGCAGTTTTAGGGGAACCTTCACAGATACGCAGTATTTT
CASSFRGTFTDTQYF
>.|TRBV7-3|17|.|TRBJ1-1
TGTGCCAGCAGCTTAACGTCTAGGACAGCGAGGAACACTGAAGCTTTCTTT
CASSLTSRTARNTEAFF
>.|TRBV7-8|15|.|TRBJ1-3
TGTGCCAGCAGCCCAGGGGATGCGTCTGGAAACACCATATATTTT
CASSPGDASGNTIYF
>.|TRBV4-1|17|TRBD2|TRBJ2-3
TGCGCCAGCAGCCAAGATGGGGGTAGCGGGGGTCCAGATACGCAGTATTTT
CASSQDGGSGGPDTQYF
>once|TRBV2|12|.|TRBJ1-2
TGTGCCAGTGGGGAAACCCCAGGGGGCTACACCTTC
CASGETPGGYTF
>.|TRBV6-6|14|.|TRBJ2-5
TGTGCCAGCAGTGACTGGGGGCGACAAGAGACCCAGTACTTC
CASSDWGRQETQYF
>.|TRBV7-9|16|TRBD1|TRBJ2-1
TGTGCCAGCAGCTCCCGGCGGACAGGGAATAGCAATGAGCAGTTCTTC
CASSSRRTGNSNEQFF
>once|TRBV6-1|15|TRBD1|TRBJ1-2
TGTGCCAGCAGGAACCCCCCCCGGGACAGTCGTGGCTACACCTTC
CASRNPPRDSRGYTF
>.|TRBV11-2|15|TRBD2|TRBJ2-1
TGTGCCAGCAGACTTAGCGGGAGCTCCTACAATGAGCAGTTCTTC
CASRLSGSSYNEQFF
>once|TRBV2|15|TRBD2|TRBJ2-1
TGTGCCAGCAGCGACCTAGCGGGGGGGCTCAATGAGCAGTTCTTC
CASSDLAGGLNEQFF
>.|TRBV5-4|13|TRBD1|TRBJ2-4
TGTGCCAGCAGTATGGACAGGGGGCGAGTTCAGTACTTC
CASSMDRGRVQYF
>once|TRBV2|13|.|TRBJ2-5
TGTGCCAGCAGTGAACGCGGGGTAGAGACCCAGTACTTC
CASSERGVETQYF
>.|TRBV5-4|13|TRBD1|TRBJ2-7
TGTGCCAGCAGCCGGGACAGCTTATACGAGCAGTACTTC
CASSRDSLYEQYF
>once|TRBV15|15|TRBD1|TRBJ2-5
TGTGCCACCAGCGGACAGGGGGGGGGAGGAGAGACCCAGTACTTC
CATSGQGGGGETQYF
>.|TRBV5-5|15|TRBD1|TRBJ1-2
TGTGCCAGCAGCATTGACAGGGGGGTTGGCTATGGCTACACCTTC
CASSIDRGVGYGYTF
>.|TRBV5-1|15|.|TRBJ2-7
TGCGCCAGCAGCTTGGAAGGAGGCAGGACCTACGAGCAGTACTTC
CASSLEGGRTYEQYF
>.|TRBV5-1|12|.|TRBJ1-1
TGCGCCAGCAGCCAGGGTCACACTGAAGCTTTCTTT
CASSQGHTEAFF
>.|TRBV5-4|17|TRBD2|TRBJ2-3
TGTGCCAGCAGCCCTCTGGGGGAGCGGGGGGATAGAGATACGCAGTATTTT
CASSPLGERGDRDTQYF
>.|TRBV19|11|.|TRBJ1-2
TGTGCCAGTAGTGAGGCGTATGGCTACACCTTC
CASSEAYGYTF
>.|TRBV6-6|15|TRBD1|TRBJ2-1
TGTGCCAGCAGTTACGCGGGGACAGGGGGCAATGAGCAGTTCTTC
CASSYAGTGGNEQFF
>.|TRBV19|14|.|TRBJ1-2
TGTGCCAGTAGTATAGAAAGCCCGAGCCATGGCTACACCTTC
CASSIESPSHGYTF
>.|TRBV7-9|13|TRBD2|TRBJ2-1
TGTGCCAGCAGCCTCTCCGGGACTAGTGAGCAGTTCTTC
CASSLSGTSEQFF
>.|TRBV4-1|13|.|TRBJ2-7
TGCGCCAGCAGCCAAGACTTACTGTACGAGCAGTACTTC
CASSQDLLYEQYF
>.|TRBV2|12|.|TRBJ2-1
TGTGCCAGCATACGGCAGGCCAATGAGCAGTTCTTC
CASIRQANEQFF
>.|TRBV11-2|16|.|TRBJ2-7
TGTGCCAGCAGCTCCCCCAGACTGACAGGCAACTACGAGCAGTACTTC
CASSSPRLTGNYEQYF
>.|TRBV27|16|TRBD1|TRBJ1-6
TGTGCCAGCGCTACAGGGGGTGGGGGGGTTAATTCACCCCTCCACTTT
CASATGGGGVNSPLHF
>.|TRBV19|12|.|TRBJ1-2
TGTGCCAGTAGTATTTTCCAGGATGGCTACACCTTC
CASSIFQDGYTF
>.|TRBV6-5|13|.|TRBJ1-1
TGTGCCAGCAGTCGAACAGTTCCCACTGAAGCTTTCTTT
CASSRTVPTEAFF
>few|TRBV14|15|TRBD1|TRBJ1-1
TGTGCCAGCAGCCGTAGCTCGACAGGGTTCGGTGAAGCTTTCTTT
CASSRSSTGFGEAFF
>.|TRBV6-5|13|.|TRBJ1-1
TGTGCCAGCAGTTACCGGTCCGACACTGAAGCTTTCTTT
CASSYRSDTEAFF
>.|TRBV5-4|12|.|TRBJ1-1
TGTGCCAGCAGCTTGGGAGGGTTTGAAGCTTTCTTT
CASSLGGFEAFF
>.|TRBV10-3|13|TRBD1|TRBJ1-2
TGTGCCACTCACAGGGGGCCTGACTATGGCTACACCTTC
CATHRGPDYGYTF
>.|TRBV7-2|15|.|TRBJ1-2
TGTGCCAGCAGCACCGTCTGGGCAGGGGACTATGGCTACACCTTC
CASSTVWAGDYGYTF
>.|TRBV9|15|.|TRBJ1-5
TGTGCCAGCAGCCCGGGACAACCCAGCAATCAGCCCCAGCATTTT
CASSPGQPSNQPQHF
>.|TRBV4-1|21|TRBD2|TRBJ2-3
TGCGCCAGCAGCCGACCTCCCACTACTAGCGGGGACTCACTTCCCACAGATACGCAGTATTTT
CASSRPPTTSGDSLPTDTQYF